The subject of this entry is one T cell receptor beta chain. The junction had 5 bases not matched to a gene; V was cut back by 5 bases and J by 5 bases. CDR3 size: 13 residues. Germline V gene sequence: CDR1 SGHDN, CDR2 FVKESK. Assay used: immunoSEQ multiplex PCR; TCRdb lists only in-frame clones, some missing. The table shows more than 25,000 clones, with over 85% occurring only once. The source of the sample is a study of T cell changes during pregnancy in multiple sclerosis. The clonotype originates from a female donor with multiple sclerosis, enrolled in a pregnancy study. This specimen was CD4+ T cells from peripheral blood mononuclear cells, taken in the first trimester of pregnancy. This chain joins TRBV14 and TRBJ1-1; 7 nucleotides match TRBD1. The CDR3 DNA reads TGTGCCAGCAGCAAAACAGGGGTTACTGAAGCTTTCTTT. This translates into CASSKTGVTEAFF.